Listed below are T cell receptor beta chains from one sample, sequenced in a study of shared clonotypes between healthy human individuals. Clones were read by immunoSEQ multiplex PCR, and TCRdb kept only the in-frame ones, dropping some. Of over a million clones in the sample, about four fifths were seen once. The sample was memory CD4+ T cells from PBMCs. These receptors came from a man aged 18-30 years in good health. Some clones in this sample may be carry-over from other donors' samples. CDR3s include the opening cysteine and the closing phenylalanine or tryptophan. D genes are given only for firm matches. Clone size is given for some rows only: seen once, a few or many times, or a class if the clone is expanded.

cdr3_aa: CASKPSGSSETQYF; cdr3_nt: TGTGCCAGTAAGCCTAGCGGGAGCTCAGAGACCCAGTACTTC; d_call: TRBD2; j_call: TRBJ2-5; v_call: TRBV19; cdr3_length: 14; clone_size: .
cdr3_aa: CASSVVGGPNEKLFF; cdr3_nt: TGTGCCAGCAGCGTAGTAGGAGGACCCAATGAAAAACTGTTTTTT; d_call: .; j_call: TRBJ1-4; v_call: TRBV9; cdr3_length: 15; clone_size: .
cdr3_aa: CASSRQPSYGYTF; cdr3_nt: TGTGCCAGCAGTCGGCAGCCCTCCTATGGCTACACCTTC; d_call: .; j_call: TRBJ1-2; v_call: TRBV2; cdr3_length: 13; clone_size: .
cdr3_aa: CASSPGQTYEQYF; cdr3_nt: TGTGCCAGCAGTCCGGGACAGACCTACGAGCAGTACTTC; d_call: TRBD1; j_call: TRBJ2-7; v_call: TRBV28; cdr3_length: 13; clone_size: .
cdr3_aa: CASSRGGSYEQYF; cdr3_nt: TGTGCCAGCAGCCGGGGGGGCTCCTACGAGCAGTACTTC; d_call: TRBD2; j_call: TRBJ2-7; v_call: TRBV28; cdr3_length: 13; clone_size: .
cdr3_aa: CASSLGLTSTDTQYF; cdr3_nt: TGTGCCAGCAGTCTCGGACTAACTAGCACAGATACGCAGTATTTT; d_call: .; j_call: TRBJ2-3; v_call: TRBV27; cdr3_length: 15; clone_size: .
cdr3_aa: CASSEDQMKSRELFF; cdr3_nt: TGTGCCAGCAGTGAAGACCAGATGAAGTCCCGGGAGCTGTTTTTT; d_call: .; j_call: TRBJ2-2; v_call: TRBV2; cdr3_length: 15; clone_size: .
cdr3_aa: CAWTRDGNSYEQYF; cdr3_nt: TGTGCCTGGACCCGGGACGGGAATTCCTACGAGCAGTACTTC; d_call: .; j_call: TRBJ2-7; v_call: TRBV30; cdr3_length: 14; clone_size: .
cdr3_aa: CASSSAAAGDSGANVLTF; cdr3_nt: TGTGCCAGCAGTTCCGCTGCCGCCGGGGACTCTGGGGCCAACGTCCTGACTTTC; d_call: .; j_call: TRBJ2-6; v_call: TRBV28; cdr3_length: 18; clone_size: .
cdr3_aa: CASSTPDRVDTEAFF; cdr3_nt: TGTGCCAGCAGTACCCCGGACAGGGTGGACACTGAAGCTTTCTTT; d_call: TRBD1; j_call: TRBJ1-1; v_call: TRBV5-6; cdr3_length: 15; clone_size: .
cdr3_aa: CAWSTGTDTANYGYTF; cdr3_nt: TGTGCCTGGAGTACCGGGACGGACACAGCTAACTATGGCTACACCTTC; d_call: .; j_call: TRBJ1-2; v_call: TRBV30; cdr3_length: 16; clone_size: once
cdr3_aa: CASSLEGKPQHF; cdr3_nt: TGTGCCAGCAGCTTGGAGGGGAAGCCCCAGCATTTT; d_call: .; j_call: TRBJ1-5; v_call: TRBV5-5; cdr3_length: 12; clone_size: .
cdr3_aa: CASGPPGLTQYF; cdr3_nt: TGTGCCAGCGGGCCCCCGGGTCTGACCCAGTACTTC; d_call: .; j_call: TRBJ2-5; v_call: TRBV28; cdr3_length: 12; clone_size: .
cdr3_aa: CASSREQDWVTYEQYF; cdr3_nt: TGTGCCAGCAGCCGAGAGCAGGACTGGGTCACCTACGAGCAGTACTTC; d_call: .; j_call: TRBJ2-7; v_call: TRBV4-2; cdr3_length: 16; clone_size: few
cdr3_aa: CASSRTSGREMGEQYF; cdr3_nt: TGTGCCAGCTCCCGGACTAGCGGGAGGGAAATGGGGGAGCAGTACTTC; d_call: TRBD2; j_call: TRBJ2-7; v_call: TRBV18; cdr3_length: 16; clone_size: .
cdr3_aa: CASSQVGKETQYF; cdr3_nt: TGTGCCAGCAGCCAAGTAGGGAAAGAGACCCAGTACTTC; d_call: .; j_call: TRBJ2-5; v_call: TRBV14; cdr3_length: 13; clone_size: .
cdr3_aa: CASTWTSGSYNEQFF; cdr3_nt: TGTGCCAGCACTTGGACTAGCGGGTCCTACAATGAGCAGTTCTTC; d_call: TRBD2; j_call: TRBJ2-1; v_call: TRBV2; cdr3_length: 15; clone_size: few
cdr3_aa: CASSQGSSGSIGQETQYF; cdr3_nt: TGTGCCAGCAGCCAAGGTTCTAGCGGGAGTATTGGGCAAGAGACCCAGTACTTC; d_call: TRBD2; j_call: TRBJ2-5; v_call: TRBV4-2; cdr3_length: 18; clone_size: .
cdr3_aa: CATSRDPGDQETQYF; cdr3_nt: TGTGCCACCAGCAGAGATCCGGGGGACCAAGAGACCCAGTACTTC; d_call: .; j_call: TRBJ2-5; v_call: TRBV15; cdr3_length: 15; clone_size: once
cdr3_aa: CASSLKRQVSYEQYF; cdr3_nt: TGTGCCAGCAGCCTAAAACGACAGGTCTCCTACGAGCAGTACTTC; d_call: .; j_call: TRBJ2-7; v_call: TRBV6-6; cdr3_length: 15; clone_size: .
cdr3_aa: CASSLAQQDRWQYF; cdr3_nt: TGCGCCAGCAGCTTGGCCCAACAGGACAGGTGGCAGTACTTC; d_call: TRBD1; j_call: TRBJ2-7; v_call: TRBV5-1; cdr3_length: 14; clone_size: .
cdr3_aa: CASSPRDPTKGTEAFF; cdr3_nt: TGTGCCAGCTCACCACGGGACCCTACCAAGGGCACTGAAGCTTTCTTT; d_call: .; j_call: TRBJ1-1; v_call: TRBV18; cdr3_length: 16; clone_size: .
cdr3_aa: CASSRNRGLGSTNEKLFF; cdr3_nt: TGTGCCAGCTCACGGAACAGGGGATTGGGTTCGACTAATGAAAAACTGTTTTTT; d_call: TRBD1; j_call: TRBJ1-4; v_call: TRBV18; cdr3_length: 18; clone_size: .
cdr3_aa: CASSDDSLYGYTF; cdr3_nt: TGTGCCAGCAGCGACGACAGCTTATATGGCTACACCTTC; d_call: .; j_call: TRBJ1-2; v_call: TRBV14; cdr3_length: 13; clone_size: .
cdr3_aa: CASSWDTTTGELFF; cdr3_nt: TGCGCCAGCAGCTGGGACACCACCACCGGGGAGCTGTTTTTT; d_call: .; j_call: TRBJ2-2; v_call: TRBV5-1; cdr3_length: 14; clone_size: .
cdr3_aa: CASSLAASGEANTGELFF; cdr3_nt: TGCGCCAGCAGCTTGGCTGCTAGCGGGGAAGCGAACACCGGGGAGCTGTTTTTT; d_call: TRBD2; j_call: TRBJ2-2; v_call: TRBV5-1; cdr3_length: 18; clone_size: .
cdr3_aa: CASSIRMGVAGANVLTF; cdr3_nt: TGTGCCAGTAGTATAAGGATGGGGGTAGCCGGGGCCAACGTCCTGACTTTC; d_call: .; j_call: TRBJ2-6; v_call: TRBV19; cdr3_length: 17; clone_size: .